This T cell receptor beta chain was sequenced during a study of vaccination and CD4 T cells after COVID-19. The wider study: Collection of post-vaccine samples followed dose two by a median about 72 days, spanning a range of 14 to 241. Overlapping peptides of the spike proteins of SARS-CoV-2, HCoV-NL63, HCoV-OC43 and HCoV-229E were used for cell stimulation. Every culture used as a control got a CEFX pool, an HIV-1 Nef pool, or no peptide.

This CDR3 contains 15 residues. The germline gives CDR1 MNHNS, CDR2 SASEGT. Trimming at V came to 6 bases and at J to 1 base, leaving 6 bases not matched to a gene. Researchers used the Oncomine TCR Beta short-read assay to sequence DNA from cultured CD4+ T cells. TCRdb re-derived calls from the PCR reads in MiXCR, one entry per CDR3 protein. Of 15,000 to 17,000 distinct CDR3 sequences in the sample, roughly two fifths were seen once. Treatment noted: approximately 9-day PBMC culture with coronavirus spike peptide pools or control peptides (ViraFEST assay). ViraFEST sequenced TCRs after peptide-pool expansion of antigen-specific T cells. By sample share, this clonotype is large. The antigen remains undetermined.

The sample was CD4+ T cells from blood, cultured in vitro, taken before SARS-CoV-2 vaccination. The chain uses TRBV6-1 and TRBJ1-5; 7 bases are shared with TRBD1. The TCR comes from a human donor who had recovered from COVID-19. CDR3 region: CASRRGGGSNQPQHF. The CDR3 nucleotides are TGTGCCAGCAGAAGAGGAGGGGGCAGCAATCAGCCCCAGCATTTT.